What follows are 4 T cell receptor beta chains derived from one specimen sequenced in a study of regulatory T cells in long-lasting Graves disease. Combining iRepertoire HTBI primers with Arm-PCR of CDR3 regions, the authors built TCR beta libraries. TCRdb redid the calling of the multiplex PCR reads with MiXCR, one entry per CDR3 protein. This table has hundreds of thousands of distinct CDR3 sequences, about 32% appearing once. Documented time point: persistent/refractory GD, antithyroid drugs over 5 years with positive TRAb. Following extraction of RNA from PBMCs, that RNA was used to make the TCR library. The material sequenced was peripheral blood mononuclear cells (PBMCs), taken when the disease was refractory, from a patient treated with antithyroid drugs. The receptor source for this set is a female donor with Graves disease.

V and J are TRBV6-5 and TRBJ1-1; D remains ambiguous. The CDR3 has 14 residues. Germline V CDR1 and CDR2: MNHEY, SVGAGI. V was cut by 4 bases and J by 0 bases, with 9 bases left in between. The CDR3, as DNA: TGTGCCAGCAGTTCGTCGGGTGTGAACACTGAAGCTTTCTTT. This gives the protein CASSSSGVNTEAFF.

This clonotype has ten or more counts. The V call is TRBV6-1, the J call TRBJ2-7; a possible D gene is TRBD1 (6 bases). The CDR3 sequence is 14 residues long. The germline V gene has CDR1 MNHNS and CDR2 SASEGT. Trimming took 6 bases from V and 0 from J, leaving 12 bases between them. The CDR3 DNA follows: TGTGCCAGCAGACGACAGGTTCTCTCCTACGAGCAGTACTTC. Protein product: CASRRQVLSYEQYF.

This clonotype was detected ten times or more. V and J are TRBV6-2 or TRBV6-3 and TRBJ2-6, with no clear D. The V end was cut by 4 bases, the J end by 4 bases, with 8 bases between. Looked up from germline, CDR1 is MNHEY and CDR2 is SVGEGT. This CDR3 region has 14 residues. In DNA form, the CDR3 reads TGTGCCAGCAGTTCGGCGTCAGGGGCCAACGTCCTGACTTTC. Translated, it gives CASSSASGANVLTF.

V gene TRBV27 combines with J gene TRBJ1-1; unclear D gene. CDR1 is MNHEY and CDR2 is SMNVEV in the germline V gene (reference sequence). The CDR3 runs to 13 residues. V was trimmed by 5 bases and J by 4 bases, leaving 11 bases between them. Written as DNA, the CDR3 is TGTGCCAGCAGTCCTCGAAGGGTCACTGAAGCTTTCTTT. It encodes CASSPRRVTEAFF.